This T cell receptor beta chain was identified during a study of tumor and adjacent non-tumor tissue in lung cancer. Across the study: There were around eleven adenocarcinoma, a couple of squamous cell carcinoma and 1 small cell lung cancer cases. Around 4 million productive TCRbeta reads were obtained per sample on average.

No cell sorting was done before RNA was extracted from the tissue. Three rounds of nested PCR, following a modified ARM-PCR protocol, produced the TCRbeta library. MiXCR, run by TCRdb on the multiplex PCR reads, gives a single entry per CDR3 protein. The table lists approximately 150,000 distinct CDR3 sequences, approximately 64% of them singletons, with roughly 20% in the top ten. This CDR3 spans 12 amino acids. The V gene lost 2 bases and the J gene lost 10 bases, with 11 bases spanning the gap. Per germline, CDR1 KGHSH and CDR2 LQKENI. This clonotype has a handful of counts. The antigen remains unidentified. Findings and caveats of the study: Shorter survival was associated with higher TCR diversity in tumors. In normal lung, the top 100 clones were significantly more dominant than in tumor.

V usage is TRBV18 and J usage is TRBJ1-1; D uncertain. The sequence came from a man aged 55-75 years with small cell lung cancer. The specimen was lung tumor tissue. CDR3 nucleotides: TGTGCCAGCTCACCATCCCCGGAAGGAGCTTTCTTT. It is translated as CASSPSPEGAFF.